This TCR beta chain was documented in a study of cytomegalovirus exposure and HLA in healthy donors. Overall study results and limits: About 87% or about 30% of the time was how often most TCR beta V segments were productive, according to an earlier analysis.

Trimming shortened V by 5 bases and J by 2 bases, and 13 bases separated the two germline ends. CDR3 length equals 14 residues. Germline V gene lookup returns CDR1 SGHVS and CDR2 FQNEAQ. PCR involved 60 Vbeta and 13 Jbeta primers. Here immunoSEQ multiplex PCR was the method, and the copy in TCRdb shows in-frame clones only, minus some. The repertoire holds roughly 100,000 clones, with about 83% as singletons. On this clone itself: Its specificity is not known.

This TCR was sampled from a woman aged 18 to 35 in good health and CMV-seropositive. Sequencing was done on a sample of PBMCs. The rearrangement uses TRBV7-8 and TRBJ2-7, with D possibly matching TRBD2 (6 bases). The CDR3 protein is CASSRGLRTYEQYF. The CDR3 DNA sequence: TGTGCCAGCAGCCGGGGACTGAGGACCTACGAGCAGTACTTC. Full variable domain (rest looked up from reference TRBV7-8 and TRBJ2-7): GAGVSQSPRYKVAKRGQDVALRCDPISGHVSLFWYQQALGQGPEFLTYFQNEAQLDKSGLPSDRFFAERPEGSVSTLKIQRTQQEDSAVYLCASSRGLRTYEQYFGPGTRLTVT.